The 22 T cell receptor beta chains listed next were all sequenced from one sample in a study of metastatic and nonmetastatic thyroid tumors. TCRdb re-called clones from the PCR reads using MiXCR. Found here are 25,000 to 40,000 clones, roughly a fifth of them singletons; the top ten hold roughly 22%. No patient received treatment before thyroid surgery. The sequenced sample consisted of blood. The receptors shown here come from a female donor with papillary thyroid cancer or a benign thyroid nodule (not recorded which). Some clones in this sample may be carry-over from other donors' samples.

This clone has ten or more counts. The chain employs TRBV7-9 and TRBJ1-4; D not resolved. Between the trimmed V and J ends, which lost 3 bases and 6 bases, there was a span of 5 bases. The length of the CDR3 is 12 residues. From germline, CDR1 is SEHNR and CDR2 FQNEAQ (reference sequence). CDR3 residues: CASSLTDEKLFF. The CDR3 nucleotides read TGTGCCAGCAGCTTGACGGATGAAAAACTGTTTTTT.

This chain connects TRBV14 to TRBJ1-1, with D maybe TRBD1 (5 bases). The CDR3 spans 13 residues. The germline V gene has CDR1 SGHDN and CDR2 FVKESK. V lost 4 bases to trimming and J lost 4 bases, with 10 bases between them. This chain's CDR3 is CASSLIQGTEAFF. The CDR3 nucleotides are TGTGCCAGCAGCCTAATCCAGGGCACTGAAGCTTTCTTT.

This clone was counted ten times or more. The V and J genes are TRBV7-2 and TRBJ2-7, with D possibly TRBD1 on 6 matching bases. Germline V gives CDR1 SGHTA, CDR2 FQGNSA. The CDR3 is 15 residues long. V was shortened by 3 bases and J by 4 bases, with 16 bases between the two germline ends. The CDR3 is CASSFSWGQGYEQYF. For the CDR3, the DNA is TGTGCCAGCAGCTTTAGTTGGGGACAAGGGTACGAGCAGTACTTC.

V usage is TRBV11-1 and J usage is TRBJ2-1; 10 bases agree with TRBD2. CDR1 SGHAT and CDR2 FQDESV come from the germline V gene (reference sequence). There are 16 residues in the CDR3. With V trimmed by 3 bases and J by 4 bases, 6 bases remained unmatched. The CDR3 nucleotides read TGTGCCAGCAGCTTCCCAGCGGGGGGGATTTACAATGAGCAGTTCTTC. Protein: CASSFPAGGIYNEQFF.

At least ten counts were recorded for this clone. V gene TRBV7-2 combines with J gene TRBJ2-6, with TRBD1 as a possible D gene (5 bases). Germline loops: CDR1 SGHTA, CDR2 FQGNSA. Trimming left V 7 bases short and J 4 bases short, with 14 bases between. The CDR3 has 15 residues. The CDR3 DNA is TGTGCCAGCACCATAACAGGTTCCGGGGCCAACGTCCTGACTTTC. Amino acid sequence: CASTITGSGANVLTF.

Many counts were recorded for this clone. This sample also contains other DNA sequences that code for the same CDR3. This chain links TRBV20-1 with TRBJ1-1, with D unresolved. Trimming took 3 bases from V and 2 from J, leaving 16 bases between them. Germline V gene data show CDR1 as DFQATT and CDR2 as SNEGSKA (reference sequence). The CDR3 loop spans 15 amino acids. The CDR3 DNA follows: TGCAGTGCTAGCATCGGTTTTCTTGATAACACTGAAGCTTTCTTT. It encodes CSASIGFLDNTEAFF.

This clone was seen repeatedly, ten times or more. The chain recombines TRBV3-1 with TRBJ2-3; D is tentatively TRBD1 or TRBD2 (5 bases each). V lost 8 bases and J 2 bases, leaving 11 bases between the germline ends. The CDR3 length is 13 residues. Germline CDR1 LGHDT, CDR2 YNNKEL (reference sequence). This chain's CDR3 is CASGGRFTDTQYF. The CDR3 DNA reads as TGTGCCAGCGGGGGACGGTTCACAGATACGCAGTATTTT.

This clone was seen more than once but under ten times. The junction differs from germline at one of its ends, possibly a read error. The genes are TRBV6-2 or TRBV6-3 and TRBJ2-2, with 7 positions matching TRBD2. The CDR3 extends over 15 amino acids. The germline V gene has CDR1 MNHEY and CDR2 SVGEGT. The CDR3 here is CASSWRGGVTWEPFF. DNA for the CDR3: TGTGCCAGCAGTTGGAGGGGAGGGGTCACCTGGGAGCCGTTTTTT.

The rearrangement joins TRBV6-6 to TRBJ2-1; TRBD1 matches 8 bases. The CDR3 loop spans 15 amino acids. Germline V gene sequence: CDR1 MNHNY, CDR2 SVGAGI (reference sequence). V dropped 0 bases and J dropped 8; count of bases not matched to a gene: 6. The CDR3 DNA reads TGTGCCAGCAGTTACTCGGACAGGGCCGGGGATGAGCAGTTCTTC. It codes for CASSYSDRAGDEQFF.

This clone turned up a few times. The chain couples TRBV9 to TRBJ1-1; maybe TRBD1 (5 bases). The CDR3 runs 14 residues. Germline V gene lookup returns CDR1 SGDLS and CDR2 YYNGEE. Trimming took 0 bases from V and 0 from J, leaving 6 bases between them. The CDR3 nucleotides are TGTGCCAGCAGCGTAGGGGGGATGAACACTGAAGCTTTCTTT. Translated, it gives CASSVGGMNTEAFF. Filled out from reference TRBV9 and TRBJ1-1, the complete variable domain reads DSGVTQTPKHLITATGQRVTLRCSPRSGDLSVYWYQQSLDQGLQFLIQYYNGEERAKGNILERFSAQQFPDLHSELNLSSLELGDSALYFCASSVGGMNTEAFFGQGTRLTVV.

By its share, this clone is medium-sized. The J gene is TRBJ2-2, the V gene TRBV6-2 or TRBV6-3; 7 bases line up with TRBD2. Germline CDR1 MNHEY, CDR2 SVGEGT. V shed 5 bases and J 0 bases; nucleotides not matched to a gene: 6. The CDR3 has 16 residues. The CDR3, as DNA: TGTGCCAGCAGTGCACCTAGCGGCGCGAACACCGGGGAGCTGTTTTTT. As protein: CASSAPSGANTGELFF.

At least ten counts were recorded for this clone. The V gene is TRBV6-2 or TRBV6-3, the J gene TRBJ1-5, with D maybe TRBD1 (6 bases). The V end lost 4 bases, the J end lost 5 bases, and 12 bases lay between the germline ends. CDR3 length: 14 residues. Germline CDR1 is MNHEY and CDR2 is SVGEGT. The DNA of the CDR3 is TGTGCCAGCAGTTCCACAGGGATCTATCAGCCCCAGCATTTT. Its protein product is CASSSTGIYQPQHF.

This clone occurred many times. The rearrangement links TRBV9 to TRBJ2-1; TRBD1 matches at 8 bases. V shed 1 base and J 6 bases; nucleotides not matched to a gene: 6. The CDR3 contains 15 residues. Germline CDR1 reads SGDLS; CDR2 reads YYNGEE. DNA of the CDR3: TGTGCCAGCAGCGTAACTGGACAGGGACCCAATGAGCAGTTCTTC. Translating gives CASSVTGQGPNEQFF.

This clone has ten or more counts. The CDR3 sequence is CASSVGRGEADTQYF. The DNA for the CDR3 is TGTGCCAGCAGCGTAGGAAGGGGCGAGGCAGATACGCAGTATTTT. This chain uses TRBV9 with TRBJ2-3; D is possibly TRBD1 (5 bases). V lost 0 bases to trimming and J lost 4 bases, with 12 bases between them. This CDR3 region has 15 residues. The V gene's germline CDR1 is SGDLS and CDR2 YYNGEE.

There are many counts of this clone. One end of the junction does not line up with germline, which may come from a read error. This chain uses TRBV7-7 with TRBJ2-1; tentatively, D is TRBD1 (6 bases). This CDR3 contains 13 residues. Germline V gives CDR1 SSHAT, CDR2 FNYEAQ (reference sequence). CDR3 amino acids: CASRATGSNEQFF. Written as DNA, the CDR3 is TGTGCTAGCAGAGCCACAGGGTCCAATGAGCAGTTCTTC.

This clone was counted ten times or more. The rearrangement uses TRBV12-3 or TRBV12-4 and TRBJ1-1; D may be TRBD1 (6 bases). The CDR3 has 17 residues. Trimming shortened V by 3 bases and J by 1 base, and 18 bases separated the two germline ends. In DNA, the CDR3 is TGTGCCAGCAGTTTCTTTTACGGGGGCGTAACGAACACTGAAGCTTTCTTT. It codes for CASSFFYGGVTNTEAFF.

This clone is labeled medium-sized. The chain employs TRBV19 and TRBJ1-2; D perhaps matches TRBD1 (5 bases). With 8 bases removed from V and 3 bases from J, the gap between germline ends came to 13 bases. Per germline, CDR1 LNHDA and CDR2 SQIVND (reference sequence). This CDR3 is built from 13 residues. The CDR3 region is CASAPGTHYGYTF. The CDR3, as DNA: TGTGCCAGTGCCCCCGGGACCCACTATGGCTACACCTTC.

The chain employs TRBV14 and TRBJ2-2; no firm D call. The CDR3 totals 14 residues. Trimming took off 4 bases at V and 14 bases at J, with 20 bases between the two ends. Germline loops: CDR1 SGHDN, CDR2 FVKESK. This CDR3 reads CASSPDMNTGYLFF. The CDR3, as DNA: TGTGCCAGCAGCCCCGACATGAACACCGGGTATCTGTTTTTT.

This clone was detected only a few times. The rearrangement links TRBV24-1 to TRBJ2-1, with TRBD2 matching over 9 bases. The CDR3 contains 16 residues. Germline lookup yields CDR1 KGHDR and CDR2 SFDVKD. The trim removed 3 bases at V and 12 bases at J, leaving 14 bases unmatched. The CDR3 sequence is CATSDLVTSGEGVQFF. The CDR3 coding sequence is TGTGCCACCAGTGATCTCGTGACTAGCGGCGAGGGGGTGCAGTTCTTC.

This clone occurred a few times. The chain carries TRBV28 and TRBJ2-1, with 10 bases fitting TRBD2. The CDR3 length is 13 residues. CDR1 is MDHEN, CDR2 SYDVKM, per germline. J gave up 13 bases and V 3 bases, and 6 bases lay outside the gene matches. Written as DNA, the CDR3 is TGTGCCAGCAGTTTCCCTGGACTAGCGGCTCAGTTCTTC. Translating gives CASSFPGLAAQFF.

This clone occurred a few times. This sequence may be a read error, since a much larger clone differs from it by one base. The V and J genes are TRBV12-3 or TRBV12-4 and TRBJ1-5, with D possibly being TRBD1 (5 bases). With 8 bases removed from V and 0 bases from J, the gap between germline ends came to 17 bases. This CDR3 contains 16 residues. In nucleotides, the CDR3 is TGTGCCAGCGGTCCACAATGGGACCATAGCAATCAGCCCCAGCATTTT. This codes for CASGPQWDHSNQPQHF.

This chain connects TRBV11-2 to TRBJ2-7; 8 nucleotides agree with TRBD2. The CDR3 consists of 16 residues. CDR1 is SGHAT and CDR2 is FQNNGV in the germline V gene. The V segment lost 5 bases and the J segment 0 bases; nucleotides outside the gene matches: 9. CDR3 residues: CASSGASGRSSYEQYF. CDR3 nucleotides: TGTGCCAGCAGCGGAGCTAGCGGGCGGAGCTCCTACGAGCAGTACTTC.